These 26 T cell receptor beta chains were all obtained from the same sample, sequenced in a study of T cells in women clearing cervical HPV infection. Method: immunoSEQ multiplex PCR; TCRdb's copy keeps in-frame clones and lacks some. The data show about 30,000 clones, and the top ten clones hold under 4%. The sequenced sample consisted of blood buffy coat. The receptors derive from a woman aged 18 to 75 with a cervical HPV16 infection that either progressed to CIN3+ or cleared (not recorded which).

On this clone: The read finishes 3 residues shy of the CDR3 end, and the germline J gene is used to complete it. The chain carries TRBV7-3 and TRBJ2-2; maybe TRBD2 (6 bases). V was pared by 5 bases and J by 8 bases, with 15 bases between. CDR1 is SGHTA, CDR2 FQGTGA, per germline. This CDR3 is built from 14 residues. CDR3 bases read: TGTGCCAGCAGCCCCGGACTAACAACAGGGGAG. It specifies CASSPGLTTGE. The entire CDR3 protein is CASSPGLTTGELFF.

Remarks on this clone: Sequencing ends 3 residues short of the CDR3 end; the germline J gene provides the rest. The chain uses TRBV14 and TRBJ2-5; 11 nucleotides match TRBD2. V lost 6 bases and J lost 4; bases outside the gene matches: 7. The germline V gene encodes CDR1 SGHDN and CDR2 FVKESK. The CDR3 runs to 15 residues. The CDR3 bases that were read are TGTGCCAGCAGTCTGAACCTAGCGGGAGGAGAGACC. This gives the protein CASSLNLAGGET. In full, the CDR3 is CASSLNLAGGETQYF.

Comment on this clone: The read comes to an end 3 residues before the CDR3 does, leaving the germline J gene to fill in the end. The chain joins TRBV20-1 to TRBJ2-1; D is possibly TRBD2 (6 bases). Germline V gene lookup returns CDR1 DFQATT and CDR2 SNEGSKA (reference sequence). The CDR3 loop spans 12 amino acids. V was cut by 5 bases and J by 8 bases, with 13 bases left in between. The CDR3 bases that were read are TGCAGTGCTCCAGGGAGGCGCGATGAG. This gives the protein CSAPGRRDE. The whole CDR3 region reads CSAPGRRDEQFF.

The CDR3 bases that were read are TGTGCCTGGAGTGCTCGGACAGGACCTAATAATTCACCC. As protein: CAWSARTGPNNSP. The full CDR3 is CAWSARTGPNNSPLHF. The gene calls are TRBV30 and TRBJ1-6, with 7 bases that match TRBD1. The CDR3 end lies 3 residues beyond the end of the read and is filled in from the germline J gene. Per germline, CDR1 GTSNPN and CDR2 SVGIG (reference sequence). The CDR3 loop spans 16 amino acids. With V trimmed by 1 base and J by 5 bases, 8 bases remained unmatched.

To note about this clone: The read terminates 3 residues ahead of where the CDR3 ends, so the germline J gene completes it. The chain carries TRBV5-1 and TRBJ1-6, with D perhaps matching TRBD1 (6 bases). V was cut by 4 bases and J by 9 bases, with 17 bases left in between. Germline CDR1 is SGHRS and CDR2 is YFSETQ. The CDR3 loop spans 15 amino acids. The CDR3 DNA, read in part, is TGCGCCAGCAGCCGGGGGGCCCAAAGGGGTTCACCC. Residues: CASSRGAQRGSP. The complete CDR3 reads CASSRGAQRGSPLHF.

With respect to this clone: The CDR3 end falls 3 residues outside the read, so it is completed with the germline J gene. The rearrangement joins TRBV20-1 to TRBJ2-3; TRBD2 is a possible D gene (7 bases). CDR3 length: 17 amino acids. Germline CDR1 is DFQATT and CDR2 is SNEGSKA (reference sequence). V shed 0 bases and J shed 6 bases, with 22 bases lying between them. The CDR3: CSARDLGGGGSEDTQYF. CDR3 DNA (partial): TGCAGTGCTAGAGATCTAGGGGGGGGCGGGAGCGAGGATACG.

Of note for this clone: The read ends 3 residues shy of where the CDR3 ends; the end is completed using the germline J gene. J is TRBJ1-2 and V is TRBV19; 7 bases line up with TRBD1. The CDR3 runs 15 residues. Germline CDR1 LNHDA, CDR2 SQIVND (reference sequence). This chain's CDR3 is CASSAGTARSYDYTF. CDR3 DNA, as far as it was read: TGTGCCAGTAGCGCCGGGACAGCACGCTCCTACGAC. The full variable domain, rest sourced from reference TRBV19 and TRBJ1-2, is DGGITQSPKYLFRKEGQNVTLSCEQNLNHDAMYWYRQDPGQGLRLIYYSQIVNDFQKGDIAEGYSVSREKKESFPLTVTSAQKNPTAFYLCASSAGTARSYDYTFGSGTRLTVV.

On this clone: The read terminates 3 residues ahead of where the CDR3 ends, so the germline J gene completes it. This chain uses TRBV16 with TRBJ1-5, with 7 bases lining up with TRBD1. Germline V gene data show CDR1 as KGHSY and CDR2 as FQNENV. The CDR3 runs 15 residues. The junction had 5 bases not matched to a gene; V was cut back by 4 bases and J by 2 bases. The CDR3 loop reads CASSRRQGGNQPQHF. Partial CDR3 DNA: TGTGCCAGCAGCCGCCGACAGGGTGGCAATCAGCCC.

The CDR3: CAWGTGLNEKLFF. CDR3 DNA (partial): TGTGCCTGGGGGACAGGGTTAAATGAAAAG. V usage is TRBV30 and J usage is TRBJ2-2; 9 nucleotides agree with TRBD1. The read ends 3 residues early relative to the CDR3; the germline J gene fills the gap. CDR1 is GTSNPN and CDR2 is SVGIG in the germline V gene (reference sequence). This CDR3 is 13 amino acids long.

Concerning this clone itself: The read ends 3 residues shy of where the CDR3 ends; the end is completed using the germline J gene. This rearrangement joins TRBV12-5 to TRBJ2-2; TRBD1 is a possible D gene (5 bases). Germline CDR1 LGHNT, CDR2 FRNRAP. CDR3 length: 15 amino acids. V lost 2 bases to trimming and J lost 3 bases, with 10 bases between them. CDR3 region: CASGLTGPHTGELFF. The sequenced part of the CDR3 DNA is TGTGCTAGTGGTTTGACAGGACCTCACACCGGGGAG.

A note on this clone: The read ends 3 residues early relative to the CDR3; the germline J gene fills the gap. The chain employs TRBV6-4 and TRBJ2-3; 7 bases map to TRBD2. The germline CDR1 and CDR2 sequences are MRHNA and SNTAGT. V lost 3 bases and J lost 3; bases outside the gene matches: 6. The CDR3 spans 15 residues. CDR3 region: CASSEESGKTDTQYF. The part of the CDR3 DNA that was read is TGTGCCAGCAGTGAAGAAAGCGGGAAGACAGATACG.

CDR3 DNA (partial): TGCAGCGTCTCAACCCAAACCAGAGACACTGAA. Protein product: CSVSTQTRDTE. The entire CDR3 protein reads CSVSTQTRDTEAFF. The genes are TRBV29-1 and TRBJ1-1; no clear D gene. The read terminates 3 residues before the CDR3 end, so the remaining end is supplied by the germline J gene. Germline-derived CDR1 and CDR2 are SQVTM and ANQGSEA. Between the trimmed V and J ends, which lost 6 bases and 3 bases, there was a span of 17 bases. The CDR3 extends over 14 amino acids.

A note on this clone: The read ends 3 residues early relative to the CDR3; the germline J gene fills the gap. The chain links TRBV7-6 to TRBJ2-4; perhaps TRBD1 as D (6 bases). Germline V CDR1 and CDR2: SGHVS, FNYEAQ. The CDR3 loop spans 15 amino acids. V dropped 5 bases and J dropped 3 bases, with 14 bases sitting between them. The sequenced CDR3 bases are TGTGCCAGCAGCGAACAGGGTCGGGACAAAAACATT. Its translation: CASSEQGRDKNI. The whole CDR3 sequence is CASSEQGRDKNIQYF.

To note about this clone: The read finishes 3 residues shy of the CDR3 end, and the germline J gene is used to complete it. The gene calls are TRBV5-1 and TRBJ1-1; a weak D match, TRBD1 (6 bases). Germline CDR1 and CDR2: SGHRS and YFSETQ. The CDR3 length is 15 residues. V was trimmed by 2 bases and J by 3 bases, leaving 14 bases between them. The CDR3: CASSFTGLRDTEAFF. The CDR3 DNA, read in part, is TGCGCCAGCAGCTTCACAGGGTTGCGAGACACTGAA.

Points on this clone: The CDR3 end falls 3 residues outside the read, so it is completed with the germline J gene. The genes are TRBV19 and TRBJ2-1; 9 bases agree with TRBD2. CDR1 and CDR2 (germline): LNHDA, SQIVND (reference sequence). This CDR3 spans 14 amino acids. J was trimmed by 7 bases and V by 3 bases; bases with no gene match: 4. The DNA read from the CDR3 is TGTGCCAGTAGTATGCAAACTAGCGGGAATGAG. Encoded protein: CASSMQTSGNE. The CDR3 in full is CASSMQTSGNEQFF.

Turning to this clone: The read gets to within 3 residues of the CDR3 end, and the germline J gene fills in the rest. The chain combines TRBV12-3 or TRBV12-4 with TRBJ2-1; the D gene is possibly TRBD1 (5 bases). The CDR3 length is 15 residues. The V end lost 4 bases, the J end lost 1 base, and 11 bases lay between the germline ends. CDR3 bases read: TGTGCCAGCAGTTCCGTTGGGGCGTCCTACAATGAG. This encodes CASSSVGASYNE. In full, the CDR3 is CASSSVGASYNEQFF.

With respect to this clone: The read comes to an end 3 residues before the CDR3 does, leaving the germline J gene to fill in the end. The V call is TRBV5-4, the J call TRBJ1-1; no clear D. Trimming shortened V by 0 bases and J by 3 bases, and 12 bases separated the two germline ends. Germline V CDR1 and CDR2: SGHNT, YYREEE (reference sequence). The CDR3 covers 15 residues. CDR3 bases read: TGTGCCAGCAGCTTGGACGGAGGGTATGACACTGAA. It translates to CASSLDGGYDTE. Given in full, the CDR3 is CASSLDGGYDTEAFF.

CDR3 in amino acids: CAWSAGHLYTF. Partial CDR3 DNA: TGTGCCTGGAGTGCGGGACATCTC. The genes are TRBV30 and TRBJ1-2, with D tentatively TRBD1 (6 bases). The CDR3 extends 3 residues past the end of the read, so its final part is completed from the germline J gene. This CDR3 region has 11 residues. Germline V gene lookup returns CDR1 GTSNPN and CDR2 SVGIG (reference sequence). The full variable domain, rest sourced from reference TRBV30 and TRBJ1-2, is SQTIHQWPATLVQPVGSPLSLECTVEGTSNPNLYWYRQAAGRGLQLLFYSVGIGQISSEVPQNLSASRPQDRQFILSSKKLLLSDSGFYLCAWSAGHLYTFGSGTRLTVV.

As for this clone: Read sequence stops 3 residues before the CDR3 end, and the germline J gene provides the missing end. The chain uses TRBV5-1 and TRBJ2-3, with D perhaps TRBD1 (7 bases). The CDR3 is made up of 14 amino acids. From germline, CDR1 is SGHRS and CDR2 YFSETQ. CDR3 DNA (partial): TGCGCCAGCAGCTTCTCAGGGGGGCAAGAGACG. Amino acids: CASSFSGGQET. The complete CDR3 reads CASSFSGGQETQYF.

Remarks on this clone: The read finishes 3 residues shy of the CDR3 end, and the germline J gene is used to complete it. The chain joins TRBV19 to TRBJ1-1; unclear D gene. Germline V gives CDR1 LNHDA, CDR2 SQIVND (reference sequence). This CDR3 spans 16 amino acids. CDR3 region: CASKVSGTGKDYEAFF. CDR3 DNA (partial): TGTGCCAGTAAAGTTTCTGGAACTGGCAAAGACTACGAG.

Notes on this clone: The read falls 3 residues short of the CDR3 end, and the missing part is taken from the germline J gene. The V gene is TRBV6-4, the J gene TRBJ2-1, with 7 nucleotides matching TRBD2. The CDR3 totals 18 residues. Germline loops: CDR1 MRHNA, CDR2 SNTAGT. The trim removed 2 bases at V and 7 bases at J, leaving 17 bases unmatched. CDR3 residues: CASSDPPGGKRGLNEQFF. The CDR3 DNA, read in part, is TGTGCCAGCAGTGACCCCCCGGGAGGAAAGCGGGGCTTAAATGAG.

Comment on this clone: The CDR3 goes on 3 residues after the read ends, and that part is filled in from the germline J gene. The chain links TRBV7-2 to TRBJ1-2; 10 bases line up with TRBD1. Germline V gene lookup returns CDR1 SGHTA and CDR2 FQGNSA. The CDR3 has 15 residues. The CDR3: CASSLLGQGTDTYTF. The CDR3 bases that were read are TGTGCCAGCAGCTTATTGGGACAGGGGACAGATACC.

A note on this clone: The read ends 3 residues before the CDR3 terminus; that terminus is restored from the germline J gene. The V and J genes are TRBV5-4 and TRBJ2-7; D gene ambiguous. V lost 0 bases, J lost 3 bases, and 13 bases lay in between. The CDR3 contains 15 residues. Germline V gene sequence: CDR1 SGHNT, CDR2 YYREEE (reference sequence). The CDR3 spells CASSLGVDLVYEQYF. The sequenced CDR3 bases are TGTGCCAGCAGCTTGGGAGTAGATTTAGTCTACGAG.

Concerning this clone itself: The DNA ends 3 residues before the CDR3 does, and the rest of the CDR3 is filled in from the germline J gene. The chain uses TRBV2 and TRBJ1-2; the match to TRBD1 covers 8 bases. CDR1 SNHLY and CDR2 FYNNEI come from the germline V gene. There are 12 residues in the CDR3. The CDR3 DNA, read in part, is TGTGCCAGCAACCAGGACAGGGACGAC. Residues: CASNQDRDD. The whole CDR3 sequence reads CASNQDRDDYTF.

Of note for this clone: The CDR3 end falls 3 residues outside the read, so it is completed with the germline J gene. The rearrangement uses TRBV18 and TRBJ1-2; D call uncertain. The CDR3 extends over 14 amino acids. From germline, CDR1 is KGHSH and CDR2 LQKENI. Incomplete CDR3 DNA: TGTGCCAGCTCACCACTGTCCCCTTACAATGAC. This codes for CASSPLSPYND. In full, the CDR3 is CASSPLSPYNDYTF. Based on the CDR3 plus reference TRBV18 and TRBJ1-2, the full variable domain is NAGVMQNPRHLVRRRGQEARLRCSPMKGHSHVYWYRQLPEEGLKFMVYLQKENIIDESGMPKERFSAEFPKEGPSILRIQQVVRGDSAAYFCASSPLSPYNDYTFGSGTRLTVV.

Concerning this clone itself: The read stops 3 residues short of the end of the CDR3; the missing end is completed from the germline J gene. This chain links TRBV18 with TRBJ2-3, with D hard to call. The germline gives CDR1 KGHSH, CDR2 LQKENI. This CDR3 spans 11 amino acids. The CDR3 region is CASSGQETQYF. The CDR3 bases that were read are TGTGCCAGCTCAGGGCAAGAGACG.